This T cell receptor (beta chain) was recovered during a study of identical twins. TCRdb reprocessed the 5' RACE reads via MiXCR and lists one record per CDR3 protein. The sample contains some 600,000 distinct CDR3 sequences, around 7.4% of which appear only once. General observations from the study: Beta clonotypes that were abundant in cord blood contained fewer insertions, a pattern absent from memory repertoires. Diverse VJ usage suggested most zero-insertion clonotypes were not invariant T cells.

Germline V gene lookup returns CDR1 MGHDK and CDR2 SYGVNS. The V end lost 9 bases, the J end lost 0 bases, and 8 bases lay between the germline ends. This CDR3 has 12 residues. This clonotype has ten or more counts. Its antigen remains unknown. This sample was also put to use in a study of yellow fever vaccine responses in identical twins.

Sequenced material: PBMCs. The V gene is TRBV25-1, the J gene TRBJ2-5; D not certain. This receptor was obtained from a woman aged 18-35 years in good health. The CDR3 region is CASTAYQETQYF. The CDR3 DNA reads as TGTGCCAGTACAGCGTACCAAGAGACCCAGTACTTC.